The 21 T cell receptor beta chains reported below all come from one sample, sequenced in a study of blood T cell repertoires in COVID-19. Profiled with immunoSEQ multiplex PCR; TCRdb holds only in-frame clones, not every one. The data hold 190,000 or so clones, with roughly 87% observed a single time. Sample: PBMCs or T cells enriched from blood (not recorded which). These receptors originate from a woman aged 30 to 39 who had recovered from COVID-19.

This clone was picked up one time. This chain connects TRBV28 to TRBJ2-7; the match to TRBD2 covers 13 bases. This CDR3 contains 14 residues. Germline values: CDR1 MDHEN, CDR2 SYDVKM. V lost 11 bases, J lost 0 bases, and 4 bases stayed unmatched. CDR3 region: CAVTSGRASYEQYF. Written as DNA, the CDR3 is TGTGCCGTAACTAGCGGGAGGGCCTCCTACGAGCAGTACTTC.

The chain is built from TRBV2 and TRBJ2-5; 14 nucleotides agree with TRBD2. In germline, CDR1 is SNHLY, CDR2 FYNNEI. CDR3 length: 14 amino acids. Trimming cost V 11 bases and J 5 bases; bases outside gene matches: 7. This CDR3 reads CAGGTSGGMETQYF. The CDR3 region has the DNA TGTGCCGGAGGGACTAGCGGGGGAATGGAGACCCAGTACTTC.

The chain couples TRBV12-3 or TRBV12-4 to TRBJ1-1; D is unresolved. With 6 bases removed from V and 3 bases from J, the gap between germline ends came to 11 bases. The CDR3 spans 13 residues. This chain's CDR3 is CASSLRPDTEAFF. CDR3 DNA: TGTGCCAGCAGCCTCCGTCCGGACACTGAAGCTTTCTTT.

V and J are TRBV4-1 and TRBJ2-5; D is possibly TRBD2 (6 bases). CDR1 is MGHRA and CDR2 is YSYEKL in the germline V gene. The CDR3 consists of 17 residues. Trimming removed 1 base at V and 4 bases at J, with 19 bases between. This chain's CDR3 is CASSQVRSGPEGETQYF. CDR3 nucleotides: TGCGCCAGCAGCCAAGTCAGATCCGGGCCGGAGGGAGAGACCCAGTACTTC.

The gene calls are TRBV4-3 and TRBJ2-1; 15 bases are a match to TRBD2. CDR3 length: 17 amino acids. With V trimmed by 0 bases and J by 7 bases, 4 bases remained unmatched. CDR1 and CDR2 (germline): LGHNA, YSLEER. Written as DNA, the CDR3 is TGCGCCAGCAGCCAAGAAGGGGGACTAGCGGGGGGTAATGAGCAGTTCTTC. Translating gives CASSQEGGLAGGNEQFF.

The gene calls are TRBV3-1 (or the pseudogene TRBV3-2) and TRBJ1-2, with D unresolved. From germline, CDR1 is LGHDT and CDR2 YNNKEL (reference sequence). There are 13 residues in the CDR3. With 4 bases removed from V and 2 bases from J, the gap between germline ends came to 8 bases. The CDR3 region is CASSRTENYGYTF. CDR3 sequence (DNA): TGTGCCAGCAGCCGGACTGAGAACTATGGCTACACCTTC.

The V call is TRBV11-3, the J call TRBJ1-2; weak D call: TRBD1 (6 bases). The CDR3 has 15 amino acids. The V gene's germline CDR1 is SGHNT and CDR2 YENEEA. V was shortened by 1 base and J by 8 bases, with 17 bases between the two germline ends. The CDR3 sequence: CASSLARTVLRGYTF. In DNA form, the CDR3 reads TGTGCCAGCAGCTTAGCCAGGACAGTACTGCGCGGCTACACCTTC.

This chain connects TRBV7-9 to TRBJ1-3; TRBD1 is a possible D gene (6 bases). V shed 4 bases and J shed 8 bases, with 15 bases lying between them. CDR1 and CDR2 (germline): SEHNR, FQNEAQ (reference sequence). The CDR3 is made up of 14 amino acids. The CDR3 reads CASSSVGGADTIYF. CDR3 sequence (DNA): TGTGCCAGCAGCTCCGTAGGGGGGGCGGACACCATATATTTT.

This chain connects TRBV20-1 to TRBJ1-2; D is unresolved. The CDR3 is made up of 15 amino acids. The germline V gene has CDR1 DFQATT and CDR2 SNEGSKA (reference sequence). V dropped 3 bases and J dropped 0 bases, with 14 bases sitting between them. CDR3 DNA sequence: TGCAGTGCTAGTAAGGAGGCCGCCTCTAACTATGGCTACACCTTC. Protein product: CSASKEAASNYGYTF.

The chain carries TRBV24-1 and TRBJ2-2, with 7 nucleotides matching TRBD2. With 5 bases clipped from V and 7 bases from J, the junction kept 18 bases outside the gene matches. CDR1 KGHDR and CDR2 SFDVKD come from the germline V gene. The CDR3 has 18 amino acids. The CDR3 nucleotides read TGTGCCACCAGTGGGAGAGAAGCTAGCGGAGTTTATCTCGGGGAGCTGTTTTTT. Translation gives CATSGREASGVYLGELFF.

The gene calls are TRBV5-6 and TRBJ2-3; perhaps TRBD1 as D (6 bases). CDR3 length: 15 amino acids. The V end was cut by 4 bases, the J end by 4 bases, with 16 bases between. CDR1 is SGHDT, CDR2 YYEEEE, per germline. CDR3 loop: CASSPTGFLADTQYF. CDR3 sequence (DNA): TGTGCCAGCAGCCCAACAGGGTTTTTGGCAGATACGCAGTATTTT. The full variable domain, with the rest looked up from reference TRBV5-6 and TRBJ2-3, is DAGVTQSPTHLIKTRGQQVTLRCSPKSGHDTVSWYQQALGQGPQFIFQYYEEEERQRGNFPDRFSGHQFPNYSSELNVNALLLGDSALYLCASSPTGFLADTQYFGPGTRLTVL.

V and J are TRBV2 and TRBJ2-7; D perhaps matches TRBD1 (6 bases). This CDR3 has 19 amino acids. The V end lost 6 bases, the J end lost 1 base, and 28 bases lay between the germline ends. The germline CDR1 and CDR2 sequences are SNHLY and FYNNEI. CDR3 region: CASRKSLLLKDSSSYEQYF. DNA of the CDR3: TGTGCCAGCAGAAAATCGCTTTTACTCAAGGACAGTTCATCCTACGAGCAGTACTTC.

For this clone: Other DNA sequences in the sample encode the same CDR3. The rearrangement uses TRBV6-2 or TRBV6-3 and TRBJ1-2; D unresolved. Germline V lookup: CDR1 MNHEY, CDR2 SVGEGT. V shed 5 bases and J shed 8 bases, with 9 bases lying between them. The CDR3 contains 11 residues. The CDR3 bases are TGTGCCAGCAGTCCCCCCCCGGGCTACACCTTC. Translated, it gives CASSPPPGYTF.

There are a few counts of this clone. V is TRBV14 and J is TRBJ2-1; tentatively, D is TRBD1 (6 bases). V lost 5 bases, J lost 5 bases, and 19 bases lay in between. Germline V gene lookup returns CDR1 SGHDN and CDR2 FVKESK. The CDR3 has 16 residues. CDR3 in DNA: TGTGCCAGCAGCTTTTACAGGGTAGGAAGGGACAATGAGCAGTTCTTC. Translating it yields CASSFYRVGRDNEQFF.

The sample holds one count of this clone. The V call is TRBV29-1, the J call TRBJ2-3, with D unresolved. Germline assignment: CDR1 SQVTM and CDR2 ANQGSEA. The CDR3 is 16 residues long. V was clipped by 1 base and J by 5 bases, with 19 bases between them. The CDR3 loop is CSVEVQGVVIGDTQYF. Written as DNA, the CDR3 is TGCAGCGTTGAAGTTCAAGGAGTCGTGATAGGAGATACGCAGTATTTT.

The chain carries TRBV5-4 and TRBJ1-2, with TRBD1 identical over 7 bases. Germline assignment: CDR1 SGHNT and CDR2 YYREEE (reference sequence). The CDR3 covers 15 residues. Trimming took 4 bases from V and 4 from J; bases not matched to a gene: 10. The CDR3 region is CASSHPGTDIYGYTF. The CDR3 DNA sequence: TGTGCCAGCAGCCATCCCGGGACAGACATCTATGGCTACACCTTC.

J is TRBJ1-2 and V is TRBV19, with a possible D match to TRBD1 (5 bases). This CDR3 contains 14 residues. V lost 3 bases and J 0 bases, leaving 8 bases between the germline ends. Germline values: CDR1 LNHDA, CDR2 SQIVND (reference sequence). CDR3 in DNA: TGTGCCAGTAGTATTTCGGGGGCTAACTATGGCTACACCTTC. Translation gives CASSISGANYGYTF. Supplemented by reference TRBV19 and TRBJ1-2, the full variable domain reads DGGITQSPKYLFRKEGQNVTLSCEQNLNHDAMYWYRQDPGQGLRLIYYSQIVNDFQKGDIAEGYSVSREKKESFPLTVTSAQKNPTAFYLCASSISGANYGYTFGSGTRLTVV.

This chain joins TRBV5-1 and TRBJ2-1, with 13 nucleotides matching TRBD2. Germline-derived CDR1 and CDR2 are SGHRS and YFSETQ. After removal of 1 base from V and 5 bases from J, the junction contained 6 bases not matched to a gene. The CDR3 is 17 residues long. The CDR3 loop reads CASSLSTSGRLNNEQFF. The CDR3 coding sequence is TGCGCCAGCAGCTTGTCGACTAGCGGGAGGCTGAACAATGAGCAGTTCTTC.

The gene calls are TRBV11-3 and TRBJ2-7; D unresolved. Trimming shortened V by 5 bases and J by 2 bases, and 10 bases separated the two germline ends. This CDR3 comprises 13 residues. Looked up from germline, CDR1 is SGHNT and CDR2 is YENEEA. The CDR3 DNA is TGTGCCAGCAGCCTAAAGAAGACCTACGAGCAGTACTTC. It is translated as CASSLKKTYEQYF.

The chain employs TRBV11-2 and TRBJ2-3; a possible D gene is TRBD1 (5 bases). Germline V gene lookup returns CDR1 SGHAT and CDR2 FQNNGV. This CDR3 is built from 15 residues. V dropped 1 base and J dropped 1 base, with 9 bases sitting between them. CDR3 sequence reads: CASSLAGYGTDTQYF. DNA of the CDR3: TGTGCCAGCAGCTTAGCAGGGTATGGCACAGATACGCAGTATTTT.

The chain recombines TRBV7-8 with TRBJ2-2, with 9 bases matching TRBD2. The germline CDR1 and CDR2 sequences are SGHVS and FQNEAQ. The CDR3 totals 17 residues. The V and J ends lost 0 bases and 4 bases, in that order; junction bases with no gene match: 6. The CDR3 here is CASSLALAGGRTGELFF. CDR3 coding DNA: TGTGCCAGCAGCTTAGCGCTCGCGGGAGGGCGCACCGGGGAGCTGTTTTTT.